This entry lists 20 T cell receptor beta chains sequenced from one sample in a study of blood T cell repertoires in COVID-19. Method: immunoSEQ multiplex PCR; TCRdb's copy keeps in-frame clones and lacks some. Among 300,000 to 450,000 clones listed, 70% to 90% were seen once. The sample consisted of PBMCs or T cells enriched from blood (not recorded which). These receptors originate from a man in his forties or fifties in a cohort exposed to, infected with or recovered from COVID-19 (not recorded which).

This chain connects TRBV5-6 to TRBJ2-1, with 8 bases aligning to TRBD2. The germline V gene encodes CDR1 SGHDT and CDR2 YYEEEE. V was clipped by 5 bases and J by 4 bases; unmatched bases: 11. The CDR3 has 16 amino acids. In nucleotides, the CDR3 is TGTGCCAGCAGTACCCTGAGGAGCGGGAGATACAATGAGCAGTTCTTC. Protein product: CASSTLRSGRYNEQFF.

The chain has TRBV10-1 and TRBJ2-3, with D tentatively TRBD2 (6 bases). Germline V CDR1 and CDR2: WNHNN, SYGVQD (reference sequence). The CDR3 contains 15 residues. V was shortened by 2 bases and J by 8 bases, with 17 bases between the two germline ends. The CDR3 region has the DNA TGCGCCAGCAGTGAGCACGGGAGTGGGGCGGGTACGCAGTATTTT. It specifies CASSEHGSGAGTQYF.

The genes are TRBV4-1 and TRBJ2-7, with D uncertain. V dropped 3 bases and J dropped 0 bases, with 9 bases sitting between them. CDR3 length: 14 residues. CDR1 MGHRA and CDR2 YSYEKL come from the germline V gene. The CDR3: CASSHPASSYEQYF. Written as DNA, the CDR3 is TGCGCCAGCAGCCACCCCGCCAGCTCCTACGAGCAGTACTTC.

The chain couples TRBV10-3 to TRBJ1-1; 8 nucleotides align to TRBD1. V was pared by 5 bases and J by 4 bases, with 9 bases of the junction left unmatched. CDR1 is ENHRY and CDR2 is SYGVKD in the germline V gene. The CDR3 covers 15 residues. The CDR3 DNA is TGTGCCATCAGTTTGACAGGGGCAGAGGGCACTGAAGCTTTCTTT. It encodes CAISLTGAEGTEAFF.

This sequence joins TRBV12-5 and TRBJ2-5; D may be TRBD2 (7 bases). The CDR3 is made up of 15 amino acids. The germline CDR1 and CDR2 sequences are LGHNT and FRNRAP. V lost 6 bases, J lost 5 bases, and 19 bases lay in between. CDR3 protein: CASGKGDYLRETQYF. CDR3 bases: TGTGCTAGTGGCAAGGGGGACTACCTTCGGGAGACCCAGTACTTC.

This clone has a single count. The chain couples TRBV9 to TRBJ1-1; 8 nucleotides line up with TRBD1. Per germline, CDR1 SGDLS and CDR2 YYNGEE. The CDR3 has 14 amino acids. The V and J ends lost 3 bases and 1 base, in that order; junction bases with no gene match: 2. CDR3: CASSEGQGNTEAFF. The CDR3 DNA reads TGTGCCAGCAGCGAAGGACAGGGGAACACTGAAGCTTTCTTT.

The chain has TRBV7-6 and TRBJ2-1; TRBD2 agrees at 9 bases. This CDR3 is built from 16 residues. Germline trimming cut 1 base from V and 9 bases from J; bases unmatched to any gene: 10. The V gene's germline CDR1 is SGHVS and CDR2 FNYEAQ. In DNA, the CDR3 is TGTGCCAGCAGCTTAGTAGCGGGAGCGGTTAATGGTGAGCAGTTCTTC. It is translated as CASSLVAGAVNGEQFF.

The chain uses TRBV18 and TRBJ1-4; D is undetermined. This CDR3 spans 13 amino acids. Trimming shortened V by 0 bases and J by 8 bases, and 7 bases separated the two germline ends. The germline V gene has CDR1 KGHSH and CDR2 LQKENI. The CDR3 coding sequence is TGTGCCAGCTCACCACCCAGTGTGGAAAAACTGTTTTTT. Amino acid sequence: CASSPPSVEKLFF.

The chain employs TRBV10-3 and TRBJ2-1; TRBD1 might be the D (6 bases). Trimming took 2 bases from V and 3 from J, leaving 8 bases between them. The CDR3 loop spans 14 amino acids. Germline V gene lookup returns CDR1 ENHRY and CDR2 SYGVKD. The CDR3 loop reads CAISEAGDYNEQFF. The CDR3, as DNA: TGTGCCATCAGTGAGGCAGGGGACTACAATGAGCAGTTCTTC.

This clone was observed a handful of times. The V call is TRBV5-1, the J call TRBJ2-7; 10 bases agree with TRBD2. Germline V gives CDR1 SGHRS, CDR2 YFSETQ. Germline trimming cut 0 bases from V and 3 bases from J; bases unmatched to any gene: 6. The CDR3 runs 16 residues. The CDR3 is CASSLVLAGGHYEQYF. The CDR3 region has the DNA TGCGCCAGCAGCTTGGTATTAGCGGGAGGTCACTACGAGCAGTACTTC.

This clone has only one observation. V is TRBV18 and J is TRBJ2-5; 14 nucleotides line up with TRBD2. With V trimmed by 3 bases and J by 5 bases, 5 bases remained unmatched. Germline V gene data show CDR1 as KGHSH and CDR2 as LQKENI. The CDR3 contains 16 residues. The CDR3 sequence: CASSPGLAGVGETQYF. In DNA form, the CDR3 reads TGTGCCAGCTCACCGGGACTAGCGGGAGTTGGGGAGACCCAGTACTTC.

The V and J genes are TRBV30 and TRBJ2-1; possible D gene TRBD2, 5 bases. Germline V gene data show CDR1 as GTSNPN and CDR2 as SVGIG (reference sequence). V was trimmed by 0 bases and J by 10 bases, leaving 13 bases between them. The length of the CDR3 is 13 residues. The DNA of the CDR3 is TGTGCCTGGAGTGTAACCGGGTCGGGAGAGCAGTTCTTC. Protein product: CAWSVTGSGEQFF.

The rearrangement links TRBV28 to TRBJ1-1, with TRBD1 matching 7 bases. The CDR3 extends over 15 amino acids. V dropped 5 bases and J dropped 0; count of bases not matched to a gene: 6. Germline CDR1 MDHEN, CDR2 SYDVKM. CDR3 DNA: TGTGCCAGCAGTATTCACAGGGGTATGAACACTGAAGCTTTCTTT. Translated, it gives CASSIHRGMNTEAFF.

The genes are TRBV23-1 and TRBJ2-4; TRBD1 agrees at 9 bases. TRBV23-1 is treated as an ORF (open reading frame) with a function not yet certain. The ends lost 3 bases at V and 2 bases at J; junction bases unmatched: 14. The CDR3 is made up of 19 amino acids. CDR3 DNA sequence: TGCGCCAGCAGTCAGGAGAGAACCCGGGACAGGGATCCCAAAAACATTCAGTACTTC. It translates to CASSQERTRDRDPKNIQYF.

This chain links TRBV3-1 (or the pseudogene TRBV3-2) with TRBJ2-5; 13 bases are shared with TRBD2. The CDR3 has 17 residues. Germline loops: CDR1 LGHDT, CDR2 YNNKEL (reference sequence). V shed 1 base, J shed 5 bases, and the junction held 7 bases outside the gene matches. In DNA, the CDR3 is TGTGCCAGCAGCCAAGTGGGGACTAGCGGGAAGGGGGAGACCCAGTACTTC. Residues: CASSQVGTSGKGETQYF.

The chain recombines TRBV7-8 with TRBJ2-7; D possibly corresponds to TRBD1 (6 bases). CDR3 length: 13 amino acids. CDR1 and CDR2 from the germline V gene are SGHVS and FQNEAQ. V lost 4 bases to trimming and J lost 3 bases, with 10 bases between them. The CDR3 spells CASSWGTLYEQYF. CDR3 nucleotides: TGTGCCAGCAGCTGGGGGACACTCTACGAGCAGTACTTC.

This chain links TRBV6-5 with TRBJ2-1; D might be TRBD2 (6 bases). The CDR3 is 15 residues long. The germline CDR1 and CDR2 sequences are MNHEY and SVGAGI. Trimming took 5 bases from V and 0 from J, leaving 11 bases between them. This CDR3 reads CASSPRGSSYNEQFF. The CDR3 DNA reads as TGTGCCAGCAGTCCCCGGGGGAGCTCCTACAATGAGCAGTTCTTC.

The chain joins TRBV11-1 to TRBJ1-6; no definite D call. Per the germline V gene, CDR1 is SGHAT and CDR2 is FQDESV (reference sequence). CDR3 length equals 13 residues. V shed 5 bases and J shed 6 bases, with 8 bases lying between them. The DNA of the CDR3 is TGTGCCAGCAGCCTAGGAGTTAATTCACCCCTCCACTTT. This gives the protein CASSLGVNSPLHF.

In this sample, this clone turned up a few times. V gene TRBV20-1 combines with J gene TRBJ2-3; D is possibly TRBD1 (5 bases). The CDR3 totals 14 residues. Trimming left V 3 bases short and J 6 bases short, with 16 bases between. The V gene's germline CDR1 is DFQATT and CDR2 SNEGSKA (reference sequence). In DNA form, the CDR3 reads TGCAGTGCTAGTACCCCAGGGAACGAGGATACGCAGTATTTT. Its protein product is CSASTPGNEDTQYF.

The rearrangement uses TRBV27 and TRBJ1-1, with 8 nucleotides matching TRBD1. This CDR3 comprises 14 residues. The germline CDR1 and CDR2 sequences are MNHEY and SMNVEV (reference sequence). Germline trimming cut 6 bases from V and 6 bases from J; bases unmatched to any gene: 9. This CDR3 is CASRPDRESSEAFF. For the CDR3, the DNA is TGTGCCAGCAGACCGGACAGGGAATCGTCTGAAGCTTTCTTT.